These 32 T cell receptor beta chains were all obtained from the same sample, sequenced in a study of T cell responses to AZD1222 COVID-19 vaccine. Generated by immunoSEQ multiplex PCR, the TCRdb table keeps only in-frame clones and is missing some. The table includes 90,000 to 120,000 clones, 86% detected once. Sequencing used peripheral blood, obtained 28 days after the second dose of the MenACWY control vaccine. The receptors here all came from an adult who received the MenACWY meningococcal vaccine as a control.

The CDR3 DNA follows: TGTGCCAGCGGCGATCGGCTAGCGGGGCCCACAGATACGCAGTATTTT. Translation: CASGDRLAGPTDTQYF. V is TRBV11-2 and J is TRBJ2-3, with 9 bases aligning to TRBD2. From germline, CDR1 is SGHAT and CDR2 FQNNGV. V shed 8 bases and J 2 bases; nucleotides not matched to a gene: 11. The CDR3 is 16 amino acids.

Only a few counts were recorded for this clone. The V and J genes are TRBV5-6 and TRBJ1-4; 7 bases align to TRBD1. The CDR3 is made up of 17 amino acids. Trimming cost V 1 base and J 3 bases; bases outside gene matches: 9. The germline gives CDR1 SGHDT, CDR2 YYEEEE. CDR3 residues: CASSLKQGHSSNEKLFF. The DNA of the CDR3 is TGTGCCAGCAGCTTGAAACAGGGGCATAGTTCTAATGAAAAACTGTTTTTT.

The chain carries TRBV7-2 and TRBJ2-7, with D possibly TRBD1 on 6 matching bases. Between the trimmed V and J ends, which lost 5 bases and 3 bases, there was a span of 14 bases. The CDR3 extends over 14 amino acids. Looked up from germline, CDR1 is SGHTA and CDR2 is FQGNSA. The CDR3 nucleotides read TGTGCCAGCAGCCTACAGGGTTGGGACTACGAGCAGTACTTC. As protein: CASSLQGWDYEQYF.

The rearrangement links TRBV19 to TRBJ1-1, with a weak D call TRBD1 (6 bases). Trimming left V 6 bases short and J 5 bases short, with 10 bases between. Germline assignment: CDR1 LNHDA and CDR2 SQIVND (reference sequence). The CDR3 sequence is 12 residues long. CDR3 sequence reads: CASRKGGTEAFF. CDR3 DNA sequence: TGTGCCAGTAGGAAGGGGGGGACTGAAGCTTTCTTT.

V gene TRBV5-4 combines with J gene TRBJ1-3; no firm D call. CDR3 length equals 14 residues. With 0 bases removed from V and 4 bases from J, the gap between germline ends came to 8 bases. Germline V gives CDR1 SGHNT, CDR2 YYREEE (reference sequence). The CDR3 nucleotides are TGTGCCAGCAGCTTGGTTGGCAAAGGAAACACCATATATTTT. Its translation is CASSLVGKGNTIYF.

The chain couples TRBV6-2 or TRBV6-3 to TRBJ1-1; 10 nucleotides line up with TRBD1. J gave up 4 bases and V 5 bases, and 13 bases lay outside the gene matches. CDR3 length: 17 amino acids. The germline gives CDR1 MNHEY, CDR2 SVGEGT. For the CDR3, the DNA is TGTGCCAGCAGTCTCCCTTATGGGACAGGGGCGGGCACTGAAGCTTTCTTT. Protein sequence: CASSLPYGTGAGTEAFF.

The chain uses TRBV7-3 and TRBJ1-1; a possible D gene is TRBD1 (6 bases). Trimming left V 1 base short and J 2 bases short, with 8 bases between. The germline gives CDR1 SGHTA, CDR2 FQGTGA. The CDR3 covers 14 residues. CDR3 protein: CASSLMGANTEAFF. The CDR3 DNA follows: TGTGCCAGCAGCTTAATGGGGGCAAACACTGAAGCTTTCTTT.

The genes are TRBV7-2 and TRBJ1-2; weak D call: TRBD1 (5 bases). From germline, CDR1 is SGHTA and CDR2 FQGNSA. The CDR3 is 16 residues long. V lost 5 bases and J 4 bases, leaving 20 bases between the germline ends. CDR3 coding DNA: TGTGCCAGCAGCCAGGGTCCGAATAGGGGATCCTATGGCTACACCTTC. Amino acid sequence: CASSQGPNRGSYGYTF.

This chain joins TRBV7-9 and TRBJ1-6; no firm D call. The germline V gene has CDR1 SEHNR and CDR2 FQNEAQ (reference sequence). Trimming pared 4 bases from V and 14 bases from J, leaving 6 bases between. CDR3 size: 10 residues. The CDR3 reads CASSSETLHF. CDR3 DNA: TGTGCCAGCAGCTCCGAGACCCTCCACTTT.

The CDR3 DNA reads as TGTGCCAGCAGCTTGGTGTGGGGAAGTACCTACGAGCAGTACTTC. Its protein product is CASSLVWGSTYEQYF. The chain carries TRBV5-5 and TRBJ2-7; no clear D gene. The CDR3 runs to 15 residues. Germline loops: CDR1 SGHKS, CDR2 YYEKEE (reference sequence). The V and J ends lost 0 bases and 2 bases respectively, with 12 bases between them.

This CDR3 is CASRRLAGGPNSEYEQYF. In DNA, the CDR3 is TGTGCCAGCAGACGACTAGCGGGGGGCCCGAATAGTGAATACGAGCAGTACTTC. This sequence joins TRBV6-6 and TRBJ2-7, with 13 nucleotides matching TRBD2. Germline V lookup: CDR1 MNHNY, CDR2 SVGAGI (reference sequence). V lost 6 bases and J lost 4; bases outside the gene matches: 15. This CDR3 has 18 amino acids.

J is TRBJ1-5 and V is TRBV3-1 (or the pseudogene TRBV3-2); no clear D gene. The germline CDR1 and CDR2 sequences are LGHDT and YNNKEL (reference sequence). The V end was cut by 1 base, the J end by 6 bases, with 7 bases between. The CDR3 runs to 13 residues. The CDR3 DNA reads TGTGCCAGCAGCCAAGGGTTCGGTCAGCCCCAGCATTTT. Its protein is CASSQGFGQPQHF.

The chain combines TRBV21-1 with TRBJ2-7; the table calls TRBD2, which could not be checked here. TRBV21-1 has pseudogene status. The CDR3 sequence is 16 residues long. In nucleotides, the CDR3 is TGTGCCAGCAGCAAACACCTCGACGGAGAGTCCTACGAGCAGTACTTC. Translating it yields CASSKHLDGESYEQYF.

The V call is TRBV7-3, the J call TRBJ2-3, with 10 bases fitting TRBD2. Germline V gives CDR1 SGHTA, CDR2 FQGTGA. V shed 5 bases, J shed 6 bases, and the junction held 2 bases outside the gene matches. This CDR3 is built from 13 residues. The CDR3 DNA reads TGTGCCAGCAGCCTGACTAGCGGGGATACGCAGTATTTT. It translates to CASSLTSGDTQYF.

The genes are TRBV15 and TRBJ1-2; 7 bases are shared with TRBD1. The length of the CDR3 is 14 residues. Germline lookup yields CDR1 LNHNV and CDR2 YYDKDF (reference sequence). Trimming took 3 bases from V and 4 from J; bases not matched to a gene: 5. CDR3 sequence: CATSSPDRVYGYTF. CDR3 nucleotide sequence: TGTGCCACCAGCAGTCCTGACAGGGTCTATGGCTACACCTTC.

This clone was seen a few times. The rearrangement uses TRBV6-2 or TRBV6-3 and TRBJ2-2; no definite D call. CDR1 and CDR2 from the germline V gene are MNHEY and SVGEGT. This CDR3 has 14 amino acids. The V end was cut by 6 bases, the J end by 3 bases, with 11 bases between. CDR3 sequence reads: CASSPPKDTGELFF. CDR3 in DNA: TGTGCCAGCAGCCCCCCTAAAGACACCGGGGAGCTGTTTTTT.

J is TRBJ1-1 and V is TRBV6-2 or TRBV6-3; 8 bases map to TRBD1. This CDR3 is 15 amino acids long. V trimming: 0 bases; J trimming: 4 bases; junction bases outside the gene matches: 4. Germline V gives CDR1 MNHEY, CDR2 SVGEGT. The CDR3 DNA is TGTGCCAGCAGTTACTCCAGGGGGCGAAGCACTGAAGCTTTCTTT. This gives the protein CASSYSRGRSTEAFF.

The CDR3 loop is CSVAGLADRGTDTQYF. Here the CDR3 DNA reads TGCAGCGTTGCGGGGCTAGCGGACCGAGGGACAGATACGCAGTATTTT. The genes are TRBV29-1 and TRBJ2-3; 7 bases match TRBD2. The CDR3 consists of 16 residues. Unmatched junction bases numbered 13, after V lost 4 bases and J lost 3 bases. The germline V gene encodes CDR1 SQVTM and CDR2 ANQGSEA.

This chain joins TRBV5-1 and TRBJ2-7, with 8 nucleotides matching TRBD1. The CDR3 has 13 amino acids. The germline CDR1 and CDR2 sequences are SGHRS and YFSETQ. V lost 4 bases, J lost 6 bases, and 6 bases stayed unmatched. CDR3 amino acids: CASSPGQVGEQYF. Here the CDR3 DNA reads TGCGCCAGCAGCCCGGGACAGGTAGGCGAGCAGTACTTC.

The J gene is TRBJ2-1, the V gene TRBV9; 9 bases fit TRBD2. Germline loops: CDR1 SGDLS, CDR2 YYNGEE. After removal of 2 bases from V and 10 bases from J, the junction contained 13 bases not matched to a gene. The CDR3 is 16 residues long. In DNA form, the CDR3 reads TGTGCCAGCAGCGTTAGCCCAGCGGGGGGTAGGGAGGAGCAGTTCTTC. Protein sequence: CASSVSPAGGREEQFF. The complete variable domain, with remaining parts taken from reference TRBV9 and TRBJ2-1, reads DSGVTQTPKHLITATGQRVTLRCSPRSGDLSVYWYQQSLDQGLQFLIQYYNGEERAKGNILERFSAQQFPDLHSELNLSSLELGDSALYFCASSVSPAGGREEQFFGPGTRLTVL.

The CDR3 reads CASSHEGPQETQYF. The CDR3 nucleotides are TGTGCCAGCAGCCACGAGGGCCCACAAGAGACCCAGTACTTC. The chain couples TRBV7-9 to TRBJ2-5, with D tentatively TRBD2 (5 bases). Trimming left V 5 bases short and J 2 bases short, with 12 bases between. The CDR3 contains 14 residues. Germline CDR1 SEHNR, CDR2 FQNEAQ (reference sequence).

The chain uses TRBV6-6 and TRBJ1-4; perhaps TRBD1 as D (5 bases). The ends were cut back, 0 bases at V and 4 bases at J, with 9 bases in the middle. The germline V gene has CDR1 MNHNY and CDR2 SVGAGI (reference sequence). There are 15 residues in the CDR3. CDR3 DNA sequence: TGTGCCAGCAGTTACTCTGATAGGGGTAATGAAAAACTGTTTTTT. It codes for CASSYSDRGNEKLFF.

The chain couples TRBV10-3 to TRBJ1-1; D is possibly TRBD1 (5 bases). V lost 3 bases and J lost 1, with 9 bases in between. CDR1 and CDR2 (germline): ENHRY, SYGVKD. There are 14 residues in the CDR3. The CDR3 protein is CAISDRGWNTEAFF. CDR3 DNA sequence: TGTGCCATCAGTGACCGGGGGTGGAACACTGAAGCTTTCTTT.

The chain couples TRBV6-2 or TRBV6-3 to TRBJ1-1, with D maybe TRBD1 (6 bases). Germline CDR1 reads MNHEY; CDR2 reads SVGEGT. V lost 5 bases, J lost 2 bases, and 15 bases lay in between. The CDR3 length is 15 residues. Here the CDR3 reads CASSKPLGGNTEAFF. The DNA of the CDR3 is TGTGCCAGCAGTAAGCCCCTGGGGGGCAACACTGAAGCTTTCTTT.

The gene calls are TRBV5-1 and TRBJ2-2; 9 bases are shared with TRBD2. The CDR3 totals 15 residues. The germline CDR1 and CDR2 sequences are SGHRS and YFSETQ. With V trimmed by 0 bases and J by 4 bases, 1 base remained unmatched. CDR3 amino acids: CASSLELAGTGELFF. The CDR3 DNA reads TGCGCCAGCAGCTTGGAACTAGCGGGCACCGGGGAGCTGTTTTTT.

This chain links TRBV6-5 with TRBJ1-2, with D unclear. Trimming removed 6 bases from V and 7 bases from J, with 15 bases in between. CDR1 MNHEY and CDR2 SVGAGI come from the germline V gene. The CDR3 consists of 13 residues. CDR3 in amino acids: CASSQTPMGGYTF. The CDR3 DNA follows: TGTGCCAGCAGCCAAACCCCTATGGGTGGCTACACCTTC.

The chain carries TRBV5-5 and TRBJ1-5; tentatively, D is TRBD1 (6 bases). The V end was cut by 4 bases, the J end by 5 bases, with 10 bases between. Germline V gives CDR1 SGHKS, CDR2 YYEKEE (reference sequence). The CDR3 has 13 residues. As DNA, the CDR3 is TGTGCCAGCAGCGAACAGGGTGATCAGCCCCAGCATTTT. Translation gives CASSEQGDQPQHF.

This sequence joins TRBV3-1 (or the pseudogene TRBV3-2) and TRBJ2-2; 9 bases match TRBD1. The CDR3 totals 15 residues. Germline V lookup: CDR1 LGHDT, CDR2 YNNKEL (reference sequence). V was pared by 5 bases and J by 4 bases, with 5 bases of the junction left unmatched. CDR3 nucleotide sequence: TGTGCCAGCAGCACAGGGGGCGCGGTCACCGGGGAGCTGTTTTTT. This encodes CASSTGGAVTGELFF.

This chain joins TRBV2 and TRBJ1-2; D call uncertain. This CDR3 is built from 12 residues. The V and J ends lost 3 bases and 5 bases respectively, with 7 bases between them. CDR1 SNHLY and CDR2 FYNNEI come from the germline V gene. The CDR3 here is CASSDGGYGYTF. The DNA for the CDR3 is TGTGCCAGCAGTGACGGTGGGTATGGCTACACCTTC.

The genes are TRBV10-1 and TRBJ2-7; 7 bases are shared with TRBD1. The CDR3 has 16 residues. V was clipped by 2 bases and J by 1 base; unmatched bases: 8. Germline V lookup: CDR1 WNHNN, CDR2 SYGVQD (reference sequence). In DNA, the CDR3 is TGCGCCAGCAGTGAGGCACGAAGGGGGCAGTCCTACGAGCAGTACTTC. It encodes CASSEARRGQSYEQYF.

The chain links TRBV12-3 or TRBV12-4 to TRBJ1-2, with 7 positions matching TRBD1. The CDR3 is 13 residues long. Trimming cost V 5 bases and J 8 bases; bases outside gene matches: 8. CDR3 in DNA: TGTGCCAGCAGTCCGACAGGGTCGGAGGGCTACACCTTC. It yields the protein CASSPTGSEGYTF.

This clone was observed a single time. This chain uses TRBV18 with TRBJ2-7; 7 positions agree with TRBD2. This CDR3 is 17 amino acids long. V trimming: 6 bases; J trimming: 2 bases; junction bases outside the gene matches: 16. The germline V gene has CDR1 KGHSH and CDR2 LQKENI. The CDR3 region is CASSGEGPEGITYEQYF. The CDR3 region has the DNA TGTGCCAGCTCCGGGGAGGGGCCAGAGGGGATCACCTACGAGCAGTACTTC. The full variable domain, rest sourced from reference TRBV18 and TRBJ2-7, is NAGVMQNPRHLVRRRGQEARLRCSPMKGHSHVYWYRQLPEEGLKFMVYLQKENIIDESGMPKERFSAEFPKEGPSILRIQQVVRGDSAAYFCASSGEGPEGITYEQYFGPGTRLTVT.